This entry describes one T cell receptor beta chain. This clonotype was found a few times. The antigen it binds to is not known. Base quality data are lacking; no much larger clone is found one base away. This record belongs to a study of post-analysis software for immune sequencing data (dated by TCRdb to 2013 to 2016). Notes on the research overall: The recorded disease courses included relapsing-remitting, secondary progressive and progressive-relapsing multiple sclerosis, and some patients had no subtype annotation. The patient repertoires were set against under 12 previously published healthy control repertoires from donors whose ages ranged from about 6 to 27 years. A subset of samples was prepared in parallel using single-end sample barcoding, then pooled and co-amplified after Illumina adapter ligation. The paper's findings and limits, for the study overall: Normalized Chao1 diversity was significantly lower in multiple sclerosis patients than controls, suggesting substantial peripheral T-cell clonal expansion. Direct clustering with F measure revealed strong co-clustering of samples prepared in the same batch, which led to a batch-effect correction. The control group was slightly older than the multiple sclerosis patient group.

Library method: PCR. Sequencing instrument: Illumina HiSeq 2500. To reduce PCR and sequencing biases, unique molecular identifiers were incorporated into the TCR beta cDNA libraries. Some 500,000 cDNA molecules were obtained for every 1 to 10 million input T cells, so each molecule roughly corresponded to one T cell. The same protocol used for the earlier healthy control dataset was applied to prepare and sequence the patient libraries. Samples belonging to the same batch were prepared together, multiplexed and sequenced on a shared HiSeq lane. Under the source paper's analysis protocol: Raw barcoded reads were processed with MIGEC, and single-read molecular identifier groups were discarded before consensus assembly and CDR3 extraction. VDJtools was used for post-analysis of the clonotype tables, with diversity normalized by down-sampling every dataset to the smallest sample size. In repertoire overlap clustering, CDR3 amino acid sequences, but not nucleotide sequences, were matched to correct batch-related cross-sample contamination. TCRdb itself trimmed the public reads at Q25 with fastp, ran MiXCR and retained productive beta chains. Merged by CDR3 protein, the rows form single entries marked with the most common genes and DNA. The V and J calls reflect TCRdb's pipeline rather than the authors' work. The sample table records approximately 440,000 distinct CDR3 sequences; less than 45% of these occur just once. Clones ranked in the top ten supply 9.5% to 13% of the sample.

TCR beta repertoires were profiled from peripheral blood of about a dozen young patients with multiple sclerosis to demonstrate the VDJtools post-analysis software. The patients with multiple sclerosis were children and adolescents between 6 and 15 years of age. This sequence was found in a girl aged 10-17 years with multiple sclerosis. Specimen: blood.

The CDR3 corresponds to CASSTSGRASNEQFF. In nucleotide form, the sequence is TGTGCCAGCAGCACCAGCGGGAGGGCCTCAAATGAGCAGTTCTTC. The rearranged segments are TRBV5-6 and TRBJ2-1; a stretch of 10 junction bases matches TRBD2. From the germline V gene, CDR1 is SGHDT and CDR2 is YYEEEE. Trimming removed 4 bases from V and 7 bases from J; the gene matches leave 8 bases unexplained. The CDR3 numbers 15 residues from cysteine through phenylalanine. The read is trimmed to its CDR3 DNA, 45 bases read in frame from base 1.